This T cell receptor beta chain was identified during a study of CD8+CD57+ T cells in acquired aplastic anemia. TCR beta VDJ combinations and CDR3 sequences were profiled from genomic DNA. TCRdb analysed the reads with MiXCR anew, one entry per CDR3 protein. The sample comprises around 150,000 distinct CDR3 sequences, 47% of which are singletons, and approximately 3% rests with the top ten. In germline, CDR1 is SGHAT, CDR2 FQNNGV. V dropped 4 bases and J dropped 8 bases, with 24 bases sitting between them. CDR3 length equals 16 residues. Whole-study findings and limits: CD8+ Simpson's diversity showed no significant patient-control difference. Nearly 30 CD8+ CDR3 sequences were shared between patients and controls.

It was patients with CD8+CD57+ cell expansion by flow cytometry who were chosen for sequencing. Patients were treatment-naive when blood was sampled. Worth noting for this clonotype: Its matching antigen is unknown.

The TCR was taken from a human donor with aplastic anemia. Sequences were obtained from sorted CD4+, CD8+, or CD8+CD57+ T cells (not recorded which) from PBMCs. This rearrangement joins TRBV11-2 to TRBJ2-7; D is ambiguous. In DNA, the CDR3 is TGTGCCAGCAGCTCGACGGAGCCGCGTGGGTTGGGCAAGCAGTACTTC. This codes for CASSSTEPRGLGKQYF.